The clone carrying this T cell receptor (beta chain) was recorded a few times. What it binds is unknown. It was with a sample-barcoded 5' primer and a J-beta primer mix that a second PCR of roughly 7 to 12 cycles was run. TCRdb re-derived calls from the 5' RACE reads in MiXCR, one entry per CDR3 protein. The sample has fewer than 800,000 distinct CDR3 sequences, around 25% seen once; the top ten hold 9.4%. The data originate from a study of blood T cells in healthy people across ages. Findings of the study overall: Possibly confounding the expanded clonotype changes was the fact that donor CMV status was unknown.

These same records also appear under a second study, on T cells of mothers and their children.

The sequence came from a boy between 5 and 17 years old in good health. The sequencing input was blood.

The CDR3 sequence is CASSIGQGQGETQYF. The CDR3 nucleotides are TGTGCCAGTAGTATAGGGCAAGGGCAGGGAGAGACCCAGTACTTC. The gene calls are TRBV19 and TRBJ2-5; D possibly corresponds to TRBD1 (5 bases). V lost 1 base to trimming and J lost 4 bases, with 13 bases between them. In germline, CDR1 is LNHDA, CDR2 SQIVND (reference sequence). The length of the CDR3 is 15 residues.